The rows below give T cell receptor beta chains drawn from one sample of a study of shared clonotypes between healthy human individuals. TCRdb's table, derived via immunoSEQ multiplex PCR, lists solely in-frame clones and lacks some. Among under 2,500,000 clones listed, approximately 94% were seen once. Sequenced material: naive CD4+ T cells sorted from blood. The receptors here all came from a man between 18 and 35 years old in good health. Both conserved end residues are part of each CDR3. The D gene is left open where the match is weak. A clone size is listed for some rows: how often the clone was seen (once, few, many), or a class if it is expanded.

D gene | J gene | clone size | V gene | CDR3 DNA | CDR3 protein
TRBD2 | TRBJ2-7 | - | TRBV6-5 | TGTGCCAGCAGCCGCGGGACTAGCGGGAGGAGTGAGCAGTACTTC | CASSRGTSGRSEQYF
- | TRBJ2-1 | once | TRBV4-3 | TGCGCCAGCAGCCAAGATCGTTCGGGGGTAGGGTACAATGAGCAGTTCTTC | CASSQDRSGVGYNEQFF
- | TRBJ1-1 | once | TRBV15 | TGTGCCACCAGCGAAGACCCGACCGTCGCTGAAGCTTTCTTT | CATSEDPTVAEAFF
- | TRBJ1-2 | - | TRBV2 | TGTGCCAGCAGTAGTTCACTGACAGGAGGGGGCTACACCTTC | CASSSSLTGGGYTF
- | TRBJ2-5 | - | TRBV9 | TGTGCCAGCAGTTGGGCGGTTGGAGAGACCCAGTACTTC | CASSWAVGETQYF
- | TRBJ1-1 | - | TRBV19 | TGTGCCAGTAGTATAGCTATCGGGTTCACTGAAGCTTTCTTT | CASSIAIGFTEAFF
- | TRBJ2-7 | - | TRBV5-1 | TGCGCCAGCAGCCGGTCGGAATACGAGCAGTACTTC | CASSRSEYEQYF
- | TRBJ2-1 | - | TRBV6-5 | TGTGCCAGCGGACCGGCGGGTTACAATGAGCAGTTCTTC | CASGPAGYNEQFF
TRBD1 | TRBJ1-2 | - | TRBV4-3 | TGCGCCAGCAGCTTGACAGGGAACTATGGCTACACCTTC | CASSLTGNYGYTF
- | TRBJ2-1 | - | TRBV5-8 | TGTGCCAGCAGCTTTCGTGGAAGCTCCTACAATGAGCAGTTCTTC | CASSFRGSSYNEQFF
- | TRBJ1-1 | - | TRBV7-6 | TGTGCCAGCAGCTTATCGGGCACTGAAGCTTTCTTT | CASSLSGTEAFF
- | TRBJ1-1 | - | TRBV28 | TGTGCCAGCAAAGTGGGGACAAAGAACACTGAAGCTTTCTTT | CASKVGTKNTEAFF
- | TRBJ2-5 | - | TRBV7-9 | TGTGCCAGCAGCTTATTCTCGCAAGAGACCCAGTACTTC | CASSLFSQETQYF
TRBD2 | TRBJ2-1 | - | TRBV7-8 | TGTGCCAGCAGCTTAAGCGGGGGGGCCACCGAGCAGTTCTTC | CASSLSGGATEQFF
TRBD1 | TRBJ1-2 | - | TRBV6-1 | TGTGCCAGCAAGGACAGGCCCGGAGGAGGCTATGGCTACACCTTC | CASKDRPGGGYGYTF
- | TRBJ2-2 | - | TRBV19 | TGTGCCAGTAGTATCAGGGATTTGACCGGGGAGCTGTTTTTT | CASSIRDLTGELFF
- | TRBJ2-5 | - | TRBV20-1 | TGCAGTGCTGCCGAGGAGACCCAGTACTTC | CSAAEETQYF
- | TRBJ2-3 | - | TRBV9 | TGTGCCAGCAGCGTAGGAGAGGGCACAGATACGCAGTATTTT | CASSVGEGTDTQYF
- | TRBJ2-7 | - | TRBV7-9 | TGTGCCAGCAGCGGATTCGGGTTACCATCCTACGAGCAGTACTTC | CASSGFGLPSYEQYF
- | TRBJ2-7 | - | TRBV6-6 | TGTGCCACTGGGCTAAACGAGCAGTACTTC | CATGLNEQYF
- | TRBJ2-7 | - | TRBV28 | TGTGCCAGCAGTTTACGGACCTACGAGCAGTACTTC | CASSLRTYEQYF
- | TRBJ2-3 | - | TRBV28 | TGTGCCAGCAGTTTCTCTCACACAGATACGCAGTATTTT | CASSFSHTDTQYF
TRBD2 | TRBJ2-3 | - | TRBV15 | TGTGCCACCAGCAGAGACCGGCTAGCGGGTCGCACAGATACGCAGTATTTT | CATSRDRLAGRTDTQYF
TRBD1 | TRBJ2-5 | - | TRBV2 | TGTGCCAGCAGGGGACAGGGGGAGACCCAGTACTTC | CASRGQGETQYF
TRBD2 | TRBJ2-2 | once | TRBV7-2 | TGTGCCAGCAGCTTAATCCTAATTGCGGCGGGAGGGTCGGCCGGGGAGCTGTTTTTT | CASSLILIAAGGSAGELFF
- | TRBJ1-5 | - | TRBV5-5 | TGTGCCAGCAGCTTGGAAGTTGGTCAGCCCCAGCATTTT | CASSLEVGQPQHF
TRBD1 | TRBJ1-4 | - | TRBV2 | TGTGCCAGCAGTCCCGAGGGGACAGGCAATGAAAAACTGTTTTTT | CASSPEGTGNEKLFF
- | TRBJ1-4 | - | TRBV4-1 | TGCGCCAGCAGCCAAAGTGGTCCGGTGGGACGAGAAAAACTGTTTTTT | CASSQSGPVGREKLFF
TRBD1 | TRBJ2-7 | once | TRBV4-1 | TGCGCCAGCAGCCAAGGGCAGGGGGTCATGTTCGAGCAGTACTTC | CASSQGQGVMFEQYF
- | TRBJ2-4 | - | TRBV30 | TGTGCCTGGAATAGTGGAAGTAAAAACATTCAGTACTTC | CAWNSGSKNIQYF
- | TRBJ2-2 | - | TRBV30 | TGTGCCTGGAGTCCCCTGAGAGGGGAGCTGTTTTTT | CAWSPLRGELFF
- | TRBJ2-7 | - | TRBV18 | TGTGCCAGCTCACCATTAGACGAGCAGTACTTC | CASSPLDEQYF
- | TRBJ2-3 | - | TRBV5-1 | TGCGCCAGCAGCTTGGCCAGGCCTTCAGGTCGTACGCAGTATTTT | CASSLARPSGRTQYF
- | TRBJ2-3 | - | TRBV4-2 | TGTGCCAGCAGCCAGAGCGACGCAGATACGCAGTATTTT | CASSQSDADTQYF
- | TRBJ2-3 | - | TRBV4-3 | TGCGCCAGCAGCCGCGGGACCATCACAGATACGCAGTATTTT | CASSRGTITDTQYF
TRBD1 | TRBJ1-6 | - | TRBV6-5 | TGTGCCAGCACCTTACGGACAGGGCATCGGTCACCCCTCCACTTT | CASTLRTGHRSPLHF
- | TRBJ2-3 | once | TRBV25-1 | TGTGCCAGCAGTGGCGAATGGGGACTCGGTTGGGATACGCAGTATTTT | CASSGEWGLGWDTQYF
TRBD2 | TRBJ2-2 | - | TRBV6-4 | TGTGCCAGCAGTCGGGGAGCGGGAGTAAGGGATACCGGGGAGCTGTTTTTT | CASSRGAGVRDTGELFF
- | TRBJ2-7 | - | TRBV5-8 | TGTGCCAGCAGCTCCCGGGACTTTACCTACGAGCAGTACTTC | CASSSRDFTYEQYF
- | TRBJ1-1 | - | TRBV5-6 | TGTGCCAGCAGCTTGGCCGGGAGGGGAACTGAAGCTTTCTTT | CASSLAGRGTEAFF
TRBD2 | TRBJ2-7 | - | TRBV5-1 | TGCGCCAGCAGCTTGACTAGCGGGGGGAGGTACGAGCAGTACTTC | CASSLTSGGRYEQYF
- | TRBJ1-5 | - | TRBV7-2 | TGTGCCAGCAGCTATACAGGGAGGAGCAATCAGCCCCAGCATTTT | CASSYTGRSNQPQHF
TRBD2 | TRBJ2-5 | - | TRBV30 | TGTGCCTGGAGTGTTAAGCGGGAGATTGAGACCCAGTACTTC | CAWSVKREIETQYF
TRBD1 | TRBJ1-1 | - | TRBV5-4 | TGTGCCAGCAGCATTCGGGACAGGGGGCGGAGGAACACTGAAGCTTTCTTT | CASSIRDRGRRNTEAFF
- | TRBJ1-4 | - | TRBV6-5 | TGTGCCAGCAGAGGACTCGGGGTTGCTAATGAAAAACTGTTTTTT | CASRGLGVANEKLFF
- | TRBJ2-3 | - | TRBV5-1 | TGCGCCAGCAGCCCGTCAATAGATACGCAGTATTTT | CASSPSIDTQYF
- | TRBJ1-4 | few | TRBV5-6 | TGTGCCAGCACCACCTGGGGTACTTATGAAAAACTGTTTTTT | CASTTWGTYEKLFF
- | TRBJ2-3 | - | TRBV9 | TGTGCCAGCAGCGGATTTGGATTCGCAGATACGCAGTATTTT | CASSGFGFADTQYF
- | TRBJ1-2 | once | TRBV21-1 | TGTGGGGGCGGGAAGCCTCACACCTTC | CGGGKPHTF
- | TRBJ2-1 | - | TRBV4-3 | TGCGCCAGCAGCCCCCGCCTAGTTGGGACATCGACCGCGGGGACCTACAATGAGCAGTTCTTC | CASSPRLVGTSTAGTYNEQFF
- | TRBJ1-2 | - | TRBV5-1 | TGCGCCAGCAGCTTGGGGGAGACCGGGAACCCCTATGGCTACACCTTC | CASSLGETGNPYGYTF
- | TRBJ2-6 | - | TRBV7-9 | TGTGCCAGCAGCACAGTTCACTCTGGGGCCAACGTCCTGACTTTC | CASSTVHSGANVLTF
- | TRBJ1-5 | - | TRBV9 | TGTGCCAGCAGCGGGGGACAATTCAATCAGCCCCAGCATTTT | CASSGGQFNQPQHF
TRBD1 | TRBJ1-4 | - | TRBV6-1 | TGTGCCAGCATCCCAGACAGGGGTGAAAAACTGTTTTTT | CASIPDRGEKLFF
TRBD1 | TRBJ1-3 | - | TRBV19 | TGTGCCAGTAGTTCCCGACAGGGGCGCGGGCTCGGAAACACCATATATTTT | CASSSRQGRGLGNTIYF
TRBD1 | TRBJ1-4 | - | TRBV19 | TGTGCCAGTAGTATATCAGGGGGGAATGAAAAACTGTTTTTT | CASSISGGNEKLFF
TRBD1 | TRBJ1-5 | - | TRBV6-1 | TGTGCCAGCACTCCGACAGGGACGGGCAATCAGCCCCAGCATTTT | CASTPTGTGNQPQHF